Given below is one T cell receptor (beta chain) in context. The data were taken from a study of blood T cell repertoires in COVID-19. Background on the study: Sites across the United States, Italy and Spain contributed samples from acute and convalescent COVID-19.

TCRdb's table, derived via immunoSEQ multiplex PCR, lists solely in-frame clones and lacks some. The repertoire has roughly 160,000 clones, 85% of them found once; the top ten carry roughly 8.8%. The CDR3 is made up of 15 amino acids. V trimming: 7 bases; J trimming: 3 bases; junction bases outside the gene matches: 8. The germline gives CDR1 WSHSY, CDR2 SAAADI. The chain recombines TRBV10-2 with TRBJ2-3, with 9 bases lining up with TRBD1. Material: peripheral blood. The sequence was obtained from a woman of 80 years or more with COVID-19, enrolled during active disease. This chain's CDR3 is CASTTRDRATDTQYF. The CDR3 coding sequence is TGCGCCAGCACCACCCGGGACAGGGCGACAGATACGCAGTATTTT.